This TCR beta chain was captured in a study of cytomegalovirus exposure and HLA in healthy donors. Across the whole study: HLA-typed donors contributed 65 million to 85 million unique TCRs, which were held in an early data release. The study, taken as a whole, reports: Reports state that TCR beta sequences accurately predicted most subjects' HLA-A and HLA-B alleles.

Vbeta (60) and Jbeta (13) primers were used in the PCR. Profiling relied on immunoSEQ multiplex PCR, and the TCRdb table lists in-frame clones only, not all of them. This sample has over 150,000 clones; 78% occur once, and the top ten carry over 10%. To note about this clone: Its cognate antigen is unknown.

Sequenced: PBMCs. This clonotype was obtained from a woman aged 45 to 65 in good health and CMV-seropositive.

The CDR3 DNA reads as TGCGCCAGCAGCCTACAGGGGCTTCAGGGCTACACCTTC. Residues: CASSLQGLQGYTF. This chain joins TRBV4-1 and TRBJ1-2; 7 bases are shared with TRBD1. The V and J ends lost 4 bases and 8 bases, in that order; junction bases with no gene match: 7. This CDR3 is built from 13 residues. Germline values: CDR1 MGHRA, CDR2 YSYEKL.